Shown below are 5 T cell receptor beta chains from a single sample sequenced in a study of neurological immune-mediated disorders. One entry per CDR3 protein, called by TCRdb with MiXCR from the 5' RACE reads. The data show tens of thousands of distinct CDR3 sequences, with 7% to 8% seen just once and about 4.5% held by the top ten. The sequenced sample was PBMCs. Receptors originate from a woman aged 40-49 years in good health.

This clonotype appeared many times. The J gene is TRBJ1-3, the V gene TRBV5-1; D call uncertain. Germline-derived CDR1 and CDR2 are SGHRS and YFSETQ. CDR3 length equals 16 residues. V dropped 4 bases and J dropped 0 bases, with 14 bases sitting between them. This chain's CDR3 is CASSTTGTLSGNTIYF. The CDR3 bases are TGCGCCAGCAGCACCACTGGCACGCTCTCTGGAAACACCATATATTTT.

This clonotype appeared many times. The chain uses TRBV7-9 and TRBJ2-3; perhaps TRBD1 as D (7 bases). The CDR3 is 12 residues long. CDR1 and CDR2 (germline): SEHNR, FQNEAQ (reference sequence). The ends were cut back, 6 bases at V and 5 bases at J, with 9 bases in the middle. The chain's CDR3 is CASRRDRDTQYF. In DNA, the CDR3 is TGTGCCAGCAGGCGGGACAGAGATACGCAGTATTTT.

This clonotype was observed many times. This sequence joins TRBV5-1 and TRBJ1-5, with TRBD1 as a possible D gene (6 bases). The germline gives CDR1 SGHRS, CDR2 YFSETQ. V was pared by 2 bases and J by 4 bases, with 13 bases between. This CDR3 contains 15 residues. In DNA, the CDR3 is TGCGCCAGCAGCTTACGCGGACAGCCAAATCAGCCCCAGCATTTT. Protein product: CASSLRGQPNQPQHF.

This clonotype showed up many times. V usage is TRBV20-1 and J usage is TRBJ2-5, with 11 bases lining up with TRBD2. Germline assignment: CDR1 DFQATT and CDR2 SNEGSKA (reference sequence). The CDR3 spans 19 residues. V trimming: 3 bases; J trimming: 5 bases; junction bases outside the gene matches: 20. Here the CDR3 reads CSARPVGGLAGGPGETQYF. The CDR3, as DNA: TGCAGTGCTAGGCCCGTAGGAGGGTTAGCGGGAGGGCCGGGGGAGACCCAGTACTTC.

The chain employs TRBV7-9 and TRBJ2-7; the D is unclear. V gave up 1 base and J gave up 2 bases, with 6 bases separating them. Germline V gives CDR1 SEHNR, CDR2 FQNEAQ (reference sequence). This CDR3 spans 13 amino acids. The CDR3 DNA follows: TGTGCCAGCAGCTTAGGGACGGCCTACGAGCAGTACGTC. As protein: CASSLGTAYEQYV.